A selection of T cell receptor beta chains follows, all from one sample in a study of identical twins. TCRdb reprocessed the 5' RACE reads with MiXCR, giving one entry per CDR3 protein. The sample includes just over 500,000 distinct CDR3 sequences, around 20% of them seen just once. A further study also used this sample, focusing on T cells expressing NK-cell markers.

Material for sequencing was CD4+ T cells sorted from blood. The receptors were sampled from a woman between 18 and 29 years old in good health. Both conserved end residues are part of each CDR3. A D gene is named only where the DNA matches it firmly. Clone size, where shown, is once, few, many, or a class for clones that have expanded.

clone size	D gene	J gene	V gene	CDR3 protein	CDR3 DNA
few	-	TRBJ2-7	TRBV4-2	CASSPTTGTPDGEQYF	TGTGCCAGCAGCCCGACAACCGGGACACCTGATGGGGAGCAGTACTTC
-	-	TRBJ2-5	TRBV3-1	CASSQRPETQYF	TGTGCCAGCAGCCAAAGGCCTGAGACCCAGTACTTC
few	-	TRBJ2-6	TRBV15	CATSRDSGDSGANVLTF	TGTGCCACCAGCAGAGATTCGGGTGACTCTGGGGCCAACGTCCTGACTTTC
-	-	TRBJ1-1	TRBV12-3/TRBV12-4	CASIMGGHTEAFF	TGTGCCAGCATCATGGGGGGACACACTGAAGCTTTCTTT
many	TRBD1	TRBJ1-2	TRBV5-1	CASSRDGTGLGWSYGYTF	TGCGCCAGCAGCCGCGACGGGACAGGGTTGGGATGGAGCTATGGCTACACCTTC
-	-	TRBJ1-1	TRBV12-3/TRBV12-4	CASSLAGHEAFF	TGTGCCAGCAGTTTGGCAGGGCATGAAGCTTTCTTT
-	-	TRBJ1-2	TRBV7-9	CASSRTLDYGYTF	TGTGCCAGCAGCCGCACTCTTGACTATGGCTACACCTTC
-	-	TRBJ2-4	TRBV6-1	CASKDLAKNIQYF	TGTGCCAGCAAAGACCTAGCCAAAAACATTCAGTACTTC
-	-	TRBJ2-3	TRBV6-1	CASSILGNSPDTQYF	TGTGCCAGCAGTATCCTGGGGAATTCCCCAGATACGCAGTATTTT
-	TRBD1	TRBJ2-3	TRBV11-3	CASSLRDSKGDTQYF	TGTGCCAGCAGCTTAAGGGACAGTAAAGGAGATACGCAGTATTTT
-	TRBD2	TRBJ2-1	TRBV20-1	CSARGIREGRHEQFF	TGCAGTGCTAGAGGCATTCGGGAGGGCCGTCATGAGCAGTTCTTC
-	-	TRBJ2-1	TRBV10-3	CAISTSSYNEQFF	TGTGCCATCAGCACGAGCTCCTACAATGAGCAGTTCTTC
-	TRBD2	TRBJ2-1	TRBV5-1	CASSHLKRGGGNEQFF	TGCGCCAGCAGCCACCTAAAGCGGGGGGGCGGCAATGAGCAGTTCTTC
-	TRBD1	TRBJ2-7	TRBV20-1	CSASWRTGEYEQYF	TGCAGTGCTAGTTGGAGGACAGGGGAGTACGAGCAGTACTTC
-	TRBD2	TRBJ2-1	TRBV5-6	CASRPIAGGYNEQFF	TGTGCCAGCAGACCTATAGCGGGAGGATACAATGAGCAGTTCTTC
once	-	TRBJ2-5	TRBV6-5	CASSYAADPQEGRETQYF	TGTGCCAGCAGTTACGCCGCGGACCCGCAGGAGGGCAGGGAGACCCAGTACTTC
-	-	TRBJ1-1	TRBV12-3/TRBV12-4	CASSSPGEAEAFF	TGTGCCAGCAGTTCCCCTGGGGAAGCCGAAGCTTTCTTT
once	TRBD2	TRBJ2-7	TRBV7-2	CASRRLAPFSAQYF	TGTGCCAGCAGGAGACTAGCGCCCTTCTCGGCGCAGTACTTC
few	TRBD2	TRBJ2-7	TRBV15	CATSRVLAGPYEQYF	TGTGCCACCAGCAGAGTCCTAGCGGGCCCCTACGAGCAGTACTTC
-	TRBD2	TRBJ2-7	TRBV12-3/TRBV12-4	CASRWGLAGNYEQYF	TGTGCCAGCAGATGGGGACTAGCGGGGAACTACGAGCAGTACTTC
-	-	TRBJ2-7	TRBV4-3	CASSPQSAEAYEQYF	TGCGCCAGCAGCCCGCAGTCGGCGGAGGCCTACGAGCAGTACTTC
many	TRBD2	TRBJ2-3	TRBV20-1	CSADRGGRATDTQYF	TGCAGTGCCGACCGGGGCGGGAGGGCCACAGATACGCAGTATTTT
few	-	TRBJ2-6	TRBV12-3/TRBV12-4	CASSLTVGANVLTF	TGTGCCAGCAGTTTGACAGTTGGGGCCAACGTCCTGACTTTC
few	TRBD2	TRBJ2-7	TRBV20-1	CSAGTSSYEQYF	TGCAGTGCCGGGACTAGCTCCTACGAGCAGTACTTC
few	-	TRBJ1-1	TRBV3-1	CASSQDGGHMNTEAFF	TGTGCCAGCAGCCAAGATGGGGGACATATGAACACTGAAGCTTTCTTT
-	TRBD2	TRBJ2-3	TRBV7-9	CASSIMGGPEDTQYF	TGTGCCAGCAGCATAATGGGAGGGCCGGAAGATACGCAGTATTTT
few	-	TRBJ2-1	TRBV7-2	CASTRGAGPLQFF	TGTGCCAGCACCAGGGGAGCCGGCCCTCTGCAGTTCTTC